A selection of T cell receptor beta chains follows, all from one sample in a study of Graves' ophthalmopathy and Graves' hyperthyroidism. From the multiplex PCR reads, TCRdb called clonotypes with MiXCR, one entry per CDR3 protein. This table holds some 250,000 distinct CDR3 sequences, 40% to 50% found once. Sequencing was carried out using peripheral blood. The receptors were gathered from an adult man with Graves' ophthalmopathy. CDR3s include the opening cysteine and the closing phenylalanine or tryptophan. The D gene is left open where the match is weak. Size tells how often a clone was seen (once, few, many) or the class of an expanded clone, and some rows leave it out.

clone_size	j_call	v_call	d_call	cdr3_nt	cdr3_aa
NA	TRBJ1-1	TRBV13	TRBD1	TGTGCCAGCAGCCCCCGGGACAGGGGTTCAGCTTTCTTT	CASSPRDRGSAFF
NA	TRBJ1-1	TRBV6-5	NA	TGTGCCAGCACCCCGGATCGGCCTGAAGCTTTCTTT	CASTPDRPEAFF
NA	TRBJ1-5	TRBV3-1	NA	TGTGCCAGCAGCCAAGATTGGTCCAGTCAGCCCCAGCATTTT	CASSQDWSSQPQHF
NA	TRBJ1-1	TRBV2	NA	TGTGCCAGCTCCGGGACAGAAGCTTTCTTT	CASSGTEAFF
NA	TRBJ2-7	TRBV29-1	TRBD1	TGCAGCGTCTACCGGACAGGGGGTGGGATATACGAGCAGTACTTC	CSVYRTGGGIYEQYF
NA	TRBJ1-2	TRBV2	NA	TGTGCCAGCAGTGAAGCTGACGAGCAGTACTATGGCTACACCTTC	CASSEADEQYYGYTF
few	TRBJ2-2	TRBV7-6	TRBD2	TGTGCCAGCAGCGTAACCTTAGCGGGAGGAGTCACCGGGGAGCTGTTTTTT	CASSVTLAGGVTGELFF
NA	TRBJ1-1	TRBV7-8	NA	TGTGCCAGCAGCCCGTCACGGGGGGGCAACACTGAAGCTTTCTTT	CASSPSRGGNTEAFF
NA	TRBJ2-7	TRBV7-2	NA	TGTGCCGGCAGCGCAGGGACGGTCTACGAGCAGTACTTC	CAGSAGTVYEQYF
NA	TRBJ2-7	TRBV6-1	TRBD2	TGTGCCAGCCGGACTAGCGGAGCAGAGCAGTACTTC	CASRTSGAEQYF
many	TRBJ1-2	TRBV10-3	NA	TGTGCCATCAGTGGAGTGGACACCTCTAACTATGGCTACACCTTC	CAISGVDTSNYGYTF
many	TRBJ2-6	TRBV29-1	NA	TGCAGCGTCGGTTGGGCTGGGGCCAACGTCCTGACTTTC	CSVGWAGANVLTF
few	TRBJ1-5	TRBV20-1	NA	TGCAGTGCAGTGGACAGCCCACATCAGCCCCAGCATTTT	CSAVDSPHQPQHF
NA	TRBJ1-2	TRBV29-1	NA	TGCAGCGTCAGAACAGGGTATGGCTACACCTTC	CSVRTGYGYTF
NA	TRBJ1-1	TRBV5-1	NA	TGCGCCAGCGCCCTGGGGGGGGCTCTTTCCATGAACACTGAAGCTTTCTTT	CASALGGALSMNTEAFF
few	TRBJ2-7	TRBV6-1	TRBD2	TGTGCCAGCAGTGAAGGGGTGGTAGCGGGACCCTACGAGCAGTACTTC	CASSEGVVAGPYEQYF
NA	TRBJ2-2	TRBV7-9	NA	TGTGCCAGCAGTTTCGGGACTTACACCGGGGAGCTGTTTTTT	CASSFGTYTGELFF
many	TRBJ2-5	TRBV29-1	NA	TGCAGCGTAGCGATCAGGTCGCAAGAGACCCAGTACTTC	CSVAIRSQETQYF
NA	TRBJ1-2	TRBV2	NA	TGTGCCAGCAGTTGGGTCGGGACGGAAAGGGCGGATGGCTACACCTTC	CASSWVGTERADGYTF
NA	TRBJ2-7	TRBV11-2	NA	TGTGCCAGCAGCTTACACCAGGGAGGCGAGCAGTACTTC	CASSLHQGGEQYF
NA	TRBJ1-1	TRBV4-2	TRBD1	TGTGCCAGCAGCCGTGGACAGGGAGGACAGACTGAAGCTTTCTTT	CASSRGQGGQTEAFF
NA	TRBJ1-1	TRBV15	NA	TGTGCCACCAGCAGAGGCCCAGGGAGGGGCACTGAAGCTTTCTTT	CATSRGPGRGTEAFF
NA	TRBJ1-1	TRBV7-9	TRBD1	TGTGCCAGCAGGCTGGGACAGGGGGACACTGAAGCTTTCTTT	CASRLGQGDTEAFF
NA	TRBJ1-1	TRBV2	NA	TGTGCCAGCATCTATTCGGGTACTGAAGCTTTCTTT	CASIYSGTEAFF
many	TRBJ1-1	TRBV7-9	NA	TGTGCCAGCAGCTTAGCAGGGAGGCTGAACACTGAAGCTTTCTTT	CASSLAGRLNTEAFF
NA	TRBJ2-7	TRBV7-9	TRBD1	TGTGCCAGCAGCCGAAATTCACAGGGGGGCGAGCAGTACTTC	CASSRNSQGGEQYF
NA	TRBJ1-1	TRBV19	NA	TGTGCCAGTACCCCACGGGTTTGGGGAACTGAAGCTTTCTTT	CASTPRVWGTEAFF
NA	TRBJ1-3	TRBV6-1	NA	TGTGCCAGCAGATTCTCTGGAAACACCATATATTTT	CASRFSGNTIYF
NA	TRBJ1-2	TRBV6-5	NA	TGTGCCAGCAGTTACTCCAGGCCCGATGGCTACACCTTC	CASSYSRPDGYTF